This note documents a single T cell receptor (beta chain) sequence. V gave up 7 bases and J gave up 2 bases, with 15 bases separating them. Germline CDR1 reads SQVTM; CDR2 reads ANQGSEA. This CDR3 contains 14 residues. Stated time point: patch test 2, 6 weeks after DPC sensitization. Sample treatment: therapeutic diphenylcyclopropenone sensitization with weekly scalp DPC. Blood sampling occurred before each patch-test application. RNA extraction used unfractionated whole blood as the source of total RNA. These data come from a study of human T cells and chemical hapten exposure. Library construction involved attaching unique molecular identifiers to individual cDNA molecules, which allowed quantitative, reproducible TCR counting. Under the authors' procedure: Samples held a median of around 96,000 TCRs, range 23,224–690,600. A single record per CDR3 protein comes from TCRdb applying MiXCR to the RACE reads. The V and J calls and clone size come from TCRdb's table, not from the authors' own analysis. This sample has about 85,000 distinct CDR3 sequences, with around a tenth found just once.

The sequence was obtained from a man younger than 35 with alopecia areata. Some clones in this sample may be carry-over from other donors' samples. The sequenced sample was whole blood, obtained in connection with sensitization to the hapten diphenylcyclopropenone (DPC). The chain is built from TRBV29-1 and TRBJ2-1, with D perhaps TRBD1 (5 bases). CDR3 coding DNA: TGCAGCGCCTTGGGGCCAACTACCTACAATGAGCAGTTCTTC. Translating gives CSALGPTTYNEQFF.